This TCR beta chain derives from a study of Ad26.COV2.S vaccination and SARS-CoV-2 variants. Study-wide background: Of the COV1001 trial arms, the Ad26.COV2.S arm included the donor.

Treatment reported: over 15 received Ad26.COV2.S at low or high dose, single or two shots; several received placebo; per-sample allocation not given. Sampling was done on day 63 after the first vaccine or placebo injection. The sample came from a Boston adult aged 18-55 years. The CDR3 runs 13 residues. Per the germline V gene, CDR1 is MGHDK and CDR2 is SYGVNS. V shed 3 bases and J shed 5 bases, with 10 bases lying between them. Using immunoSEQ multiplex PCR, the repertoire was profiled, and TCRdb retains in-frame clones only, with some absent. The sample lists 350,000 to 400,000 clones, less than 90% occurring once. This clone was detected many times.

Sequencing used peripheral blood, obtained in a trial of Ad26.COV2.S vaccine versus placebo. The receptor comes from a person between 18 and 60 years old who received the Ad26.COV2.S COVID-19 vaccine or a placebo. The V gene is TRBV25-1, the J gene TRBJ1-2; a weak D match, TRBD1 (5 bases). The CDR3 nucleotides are TGTGCCAGCAGTGAGAGGCAGGGATATGGCTACACCTTC. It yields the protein CASSERQGYGYTF.